This TCR beta chain appears in the sequencing data of a study of PD-L1 blockade in urothelial cancer. Looking at the study overall: Blood analysis was done at 3 weeks (second dose) and 6 weeks after treatment began. The median number of T cells present in blood samples was under 150,000.

With 7 bases clipped from V and 0 bases from J, the junction kept 7 bases outside the gene matches. From germline, CDR1 is WSHSY and CDR2 SAAADI. The CDR3 sequence is 17 residues long. The investigators introduced synthetic TCR analog templates into each PCR as spikes. Profiled with immunoSEQ multiplex PCR; TCRdb holds only in-frame clones, not every one. The data hold 55,000 to 80,000 clones, with approximately 83% observed a single time. Regarding time point: pretreatment peripheral blood. The study collected 1 to 8 samples per patient, pretreatment and on-treatment. The specimen comprised PBMCs, sampled around atezolizumab (anti-PD-L1) treatment. This TCR was sampled from a man between 60 and 70 years old with urothelial cancer. The chain combines TRBV10-2 with TRBJ2-1; 12 nucleotides line up with TRBD2. CDR3 DNA: TGCGCCAGCACACTAGCGGGGGGCGGGAGCTCCTACAATGAGCAGTTCTTC. Translation gives CASTLAGGGSSYNEQFF.